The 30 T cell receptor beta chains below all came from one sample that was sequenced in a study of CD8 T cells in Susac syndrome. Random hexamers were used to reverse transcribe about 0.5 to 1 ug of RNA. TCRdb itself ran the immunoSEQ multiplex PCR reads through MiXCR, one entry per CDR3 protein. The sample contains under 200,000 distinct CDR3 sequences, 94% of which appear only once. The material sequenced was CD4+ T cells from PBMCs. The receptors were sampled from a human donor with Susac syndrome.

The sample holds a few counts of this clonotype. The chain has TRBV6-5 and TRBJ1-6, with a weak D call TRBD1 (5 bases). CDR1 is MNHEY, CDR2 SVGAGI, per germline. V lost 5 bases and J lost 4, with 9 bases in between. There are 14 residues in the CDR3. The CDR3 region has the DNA TGTGCCAGCAGTCCCCCAGGGTATAATTCACCCCTCCACTTT. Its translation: CASSPPGYNSPLHF.

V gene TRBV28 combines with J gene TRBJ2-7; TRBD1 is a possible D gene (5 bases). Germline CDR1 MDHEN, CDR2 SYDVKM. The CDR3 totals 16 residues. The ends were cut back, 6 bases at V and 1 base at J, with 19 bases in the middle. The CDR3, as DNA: TGTGCCAGCAGACCAGGGTGGTGGATGAGGTCCTACGAGCAGTACTTC. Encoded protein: CASRPGWWMRSYEQYF.

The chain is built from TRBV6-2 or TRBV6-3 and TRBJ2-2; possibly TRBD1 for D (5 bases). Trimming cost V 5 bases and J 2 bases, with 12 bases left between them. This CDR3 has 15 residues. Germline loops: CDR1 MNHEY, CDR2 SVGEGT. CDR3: CASSKAGLNTGELFF. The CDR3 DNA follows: TGTGCCAGCAGTAAGGCAGGGCTAAACACCGGGGAGCTGTTTTTT.

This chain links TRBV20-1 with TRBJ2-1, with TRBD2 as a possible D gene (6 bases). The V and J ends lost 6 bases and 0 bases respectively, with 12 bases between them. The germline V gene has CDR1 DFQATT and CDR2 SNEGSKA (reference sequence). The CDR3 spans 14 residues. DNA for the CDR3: TGCAGTGCAGCATCGGGACTCTCCTACAATGAGCAGTTCTTC. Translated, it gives CSAASGLSYNEQFF.

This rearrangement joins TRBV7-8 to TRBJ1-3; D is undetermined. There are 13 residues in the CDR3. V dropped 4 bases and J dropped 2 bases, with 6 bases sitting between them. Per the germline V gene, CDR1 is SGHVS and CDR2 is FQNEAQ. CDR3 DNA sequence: TGTGCCAGCAGCTCCACAACTGGAAACACCATATATTTT. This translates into CASSSTTGNTIYF.

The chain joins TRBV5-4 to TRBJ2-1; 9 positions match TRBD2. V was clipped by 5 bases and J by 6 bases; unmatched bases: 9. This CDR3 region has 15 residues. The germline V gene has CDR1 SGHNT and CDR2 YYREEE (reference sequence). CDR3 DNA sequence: TGTGCCAGCAGTTATTCAGCGGGGGGCCCCAATGAGCAGTTCTTC. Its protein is CASSYSAGGPNEQFF.

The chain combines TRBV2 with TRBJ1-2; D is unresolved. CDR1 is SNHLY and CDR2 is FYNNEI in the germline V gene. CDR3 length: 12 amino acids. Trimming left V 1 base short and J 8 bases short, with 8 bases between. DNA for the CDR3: TGTGCCAGCAGTGAAGAAGGGAACGGCTACACCTTC. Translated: CASSEEGNGYTF.

The CDR3 here is CASSQDVKANEKLFF. DNA for the CDR3: TGTGCCAGCAGCCAAGATGTGAAGGCCAATGAAAAACTGTTTTTT. This sequence joins TRBV4-2 and TRBJ1-4; no clear D. V was pared by 0 bases and J by 5 bases, with 10 bases between. The germline CDR1 and CDR2 sequences are LGHNA and YNFKEQ. The CDR3 sequence is 15 residues long.

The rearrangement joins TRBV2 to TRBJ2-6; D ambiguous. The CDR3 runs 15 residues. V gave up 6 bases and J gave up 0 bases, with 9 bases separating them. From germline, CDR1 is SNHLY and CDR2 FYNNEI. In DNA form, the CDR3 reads TGTGCCAGCAGACCGACATTCTCTGGGGCCAACGTCCTGACTTTC. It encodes CASRPTFSGANVLTF. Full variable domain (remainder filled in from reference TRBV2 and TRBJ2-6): EPEVTQTPSHQVTQMGQEVILRCVPISNHLYFYWYRQILGQKVEFLVSFYNNEISEKSEIFDDQFSVERPDGSNFTLKIRSTKLEDSAMYFCASRPTFSGANVLTFGAGSRLTVL.

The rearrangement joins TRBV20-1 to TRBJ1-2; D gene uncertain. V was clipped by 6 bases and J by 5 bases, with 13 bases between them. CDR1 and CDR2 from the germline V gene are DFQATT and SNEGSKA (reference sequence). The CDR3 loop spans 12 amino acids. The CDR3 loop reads CSAQRSGYGYTF. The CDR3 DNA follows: TGCAGTGCCCAGAGGTCGGGGTATGGCTACACCTTC.

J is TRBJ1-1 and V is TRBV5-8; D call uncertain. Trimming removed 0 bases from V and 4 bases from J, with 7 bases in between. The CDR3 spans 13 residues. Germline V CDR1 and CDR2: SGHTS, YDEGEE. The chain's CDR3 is CASSLVPGTEAFF. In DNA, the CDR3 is TGTGCCAGCAGCTTGGTCCCAGGCACTGAAGCTTTCTTT.

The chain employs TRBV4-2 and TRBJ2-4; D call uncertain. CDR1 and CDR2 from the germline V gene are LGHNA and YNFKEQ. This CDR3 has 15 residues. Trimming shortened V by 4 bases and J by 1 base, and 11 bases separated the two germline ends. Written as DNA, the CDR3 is TGTGCCAGCAGCCTTCGACATGTGGCCAAAAACATTCAGTACTTC. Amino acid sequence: CASSLRHVAKNIQYF.

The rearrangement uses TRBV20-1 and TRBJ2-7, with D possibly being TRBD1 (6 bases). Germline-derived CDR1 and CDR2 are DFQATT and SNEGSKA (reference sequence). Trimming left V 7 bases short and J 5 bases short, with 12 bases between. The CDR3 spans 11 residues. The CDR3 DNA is TGCAGTGTCAACAGGGTGGACGAGCAGTACTTC. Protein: CSVNRVDEQYF.

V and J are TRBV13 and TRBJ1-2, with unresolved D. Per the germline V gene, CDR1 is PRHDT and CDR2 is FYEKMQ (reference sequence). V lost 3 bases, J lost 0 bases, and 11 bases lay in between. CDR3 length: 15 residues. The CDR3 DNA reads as TGTGCCAGCAGCTTTCAAGGGAGAACTAACTATGGCTACACCTTC. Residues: CASSFQGRTNYGYTF.

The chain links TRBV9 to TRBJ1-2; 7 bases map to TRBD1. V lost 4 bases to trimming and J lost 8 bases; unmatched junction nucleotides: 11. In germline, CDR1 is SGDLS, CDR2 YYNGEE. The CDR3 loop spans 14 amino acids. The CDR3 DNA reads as TGTGCCAGCAGCCCCCGCACAGGGGATCTGGGCTACACCTTC. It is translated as CASSPRTGDLGYTF. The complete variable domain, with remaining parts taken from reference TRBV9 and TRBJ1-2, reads DSGVTQTPKHLITATGQRVTLRCSPRSGDLSVYWYQQSLDQGLQFLIQYYNGEERAKGNILERFSAQQFPDLHSELNLSSLELGDSALYFCASSPRTGDLGYTFGSGTRLTVV.

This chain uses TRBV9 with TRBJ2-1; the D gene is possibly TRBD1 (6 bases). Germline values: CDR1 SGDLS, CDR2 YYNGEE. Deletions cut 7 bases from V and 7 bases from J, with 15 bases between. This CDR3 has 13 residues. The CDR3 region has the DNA TGTGCCAGCGGGGGCCGGGCGTGGAATGAGCAGTTCTTC. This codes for CASGGRAWNEQFF.

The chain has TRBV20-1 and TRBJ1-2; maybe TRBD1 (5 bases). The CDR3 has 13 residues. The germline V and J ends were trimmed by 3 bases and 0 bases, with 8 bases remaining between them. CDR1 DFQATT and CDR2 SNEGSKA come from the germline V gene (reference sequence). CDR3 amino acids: CSASTTANYGYTF. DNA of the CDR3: TGCAGTGCTAGTACGACAGCTAACTATGGCTACACCTTC.

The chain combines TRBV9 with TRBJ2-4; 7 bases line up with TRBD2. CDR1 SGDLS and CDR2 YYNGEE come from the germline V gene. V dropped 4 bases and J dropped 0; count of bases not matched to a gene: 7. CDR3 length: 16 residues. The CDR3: CASSLGEGLAKNIQYF. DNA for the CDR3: TGTGCCAGCAGCCTAGGGGAGGGGCTAGCCAAAAACATTCAGTACTTC. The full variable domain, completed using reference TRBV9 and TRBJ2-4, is DSGVTQTPKHLITATGQRVTLRCSPRSGDLSVYWYQQSLDQGLQFLIQYYNGEERAKGNILERFSAQQFPDLHSELNLSSLELGDSALYFCASSLGEGLAKNIQYFGAGTRLSVL.

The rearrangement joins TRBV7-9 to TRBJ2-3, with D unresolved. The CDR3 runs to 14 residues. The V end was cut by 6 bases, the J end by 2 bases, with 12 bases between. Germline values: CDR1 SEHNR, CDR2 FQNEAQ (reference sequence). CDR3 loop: CASSQTAVTDTQYF. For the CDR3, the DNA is TGTGCCAGCAGTCAGACGGCCGTCACAGATACGCAGTATTTT.

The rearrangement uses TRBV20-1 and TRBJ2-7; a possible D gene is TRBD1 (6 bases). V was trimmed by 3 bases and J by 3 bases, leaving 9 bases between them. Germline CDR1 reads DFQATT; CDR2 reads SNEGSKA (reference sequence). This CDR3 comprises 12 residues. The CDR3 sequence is CSASGQFYEQYF. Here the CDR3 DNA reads TGCAGTGCTAGCGGACAGTTCTACGAGCAGTACTTC.

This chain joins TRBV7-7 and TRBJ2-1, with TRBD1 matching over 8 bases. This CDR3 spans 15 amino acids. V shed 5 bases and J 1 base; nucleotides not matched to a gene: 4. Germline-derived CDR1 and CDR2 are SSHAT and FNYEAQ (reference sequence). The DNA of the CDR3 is TGTGCCAGCAGCCCCGGACAGGGTTCCTACAATGAGCAGTTCTTC. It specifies CASSPGQGSYNEQFF.

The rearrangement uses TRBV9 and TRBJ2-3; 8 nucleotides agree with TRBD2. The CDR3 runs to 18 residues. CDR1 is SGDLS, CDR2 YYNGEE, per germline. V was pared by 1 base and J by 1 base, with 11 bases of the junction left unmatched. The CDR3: CASSVFDEGSGGTDTQYF. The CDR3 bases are TGTGCCAGCAGCGTATTTGATGAGGGTAGCGGGGGCACAGATACGCAGTATTTT.

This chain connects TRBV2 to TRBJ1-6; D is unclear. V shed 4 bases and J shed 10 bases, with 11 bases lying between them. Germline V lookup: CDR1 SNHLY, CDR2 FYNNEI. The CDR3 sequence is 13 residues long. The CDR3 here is CASSAETGSPLHF. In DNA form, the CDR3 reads TGTGCCAGCAGTGCCGAGACGGGGTCACCCCTCCACTTT. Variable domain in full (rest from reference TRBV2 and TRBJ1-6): EPEVTQTPSHQVTQMGQEVILRCVPISNHLYFYWYRQILGQKVEFLVSFYNNEISEKSEIFDDQFSVERPDGSNFTLKIRSTKLEDSAMYFCASSAETGSPLHFGNGTRLTVT.

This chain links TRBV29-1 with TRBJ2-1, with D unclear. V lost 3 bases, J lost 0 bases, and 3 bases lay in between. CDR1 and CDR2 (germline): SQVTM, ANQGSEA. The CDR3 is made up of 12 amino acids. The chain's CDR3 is CSVDDSYNEQFF. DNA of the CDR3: TGCAGCGTTGATGACTCCTACAATGAGCAGTTCTTC.

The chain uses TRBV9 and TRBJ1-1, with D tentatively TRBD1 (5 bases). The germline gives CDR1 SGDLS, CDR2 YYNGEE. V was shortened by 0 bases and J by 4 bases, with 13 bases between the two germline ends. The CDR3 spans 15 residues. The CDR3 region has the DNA TGTGCCAGCAGCGTAGTGGGGAGGGGTACCACTGAAGCTTTCTTT. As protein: CASSVVGRGTTEAFF.

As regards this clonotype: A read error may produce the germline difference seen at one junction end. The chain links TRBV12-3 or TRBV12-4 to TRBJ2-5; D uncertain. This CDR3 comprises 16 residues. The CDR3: CASRLGFRRYQETQYF. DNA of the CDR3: TGTGCCAGCAGGTTAGGGTTCCGTAGGTACCAAGAGACCCAGTACTTC.

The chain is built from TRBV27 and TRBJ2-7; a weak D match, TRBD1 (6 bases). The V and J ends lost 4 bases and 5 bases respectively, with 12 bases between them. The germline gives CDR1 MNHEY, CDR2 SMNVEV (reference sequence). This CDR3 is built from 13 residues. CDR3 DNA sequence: TGTGCCAGCAGTTCCAGGGGACCCCACGAGCAGTACTTC. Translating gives CASSSRGPHEQYF.

CDR3 in amino acids: CASYRLAGYEQYF. CDR3 DNA: TGTGCCAGTTACAGACTAGCTGGCTACGAGCAGTACTTC. The chain carries TRBV27 and TRBJ2-7, with 7 bases that match TRBD2. Unmatched junction bases numbered 8, after V lost 9 bases and J lost 3 bases. The germline gives CDR1 MNHEY, CDR2 SMNVEV (reference sequence). This CDR3 has 13 residues.

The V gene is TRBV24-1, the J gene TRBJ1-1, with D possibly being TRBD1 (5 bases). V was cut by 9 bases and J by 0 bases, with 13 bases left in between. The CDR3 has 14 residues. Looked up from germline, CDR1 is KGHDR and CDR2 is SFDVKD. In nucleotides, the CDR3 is TGTGCCACCCCTATCGGGGGGATGAACACTGAAGCTTTCTTT. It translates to CATPIGGMNTEAFF.

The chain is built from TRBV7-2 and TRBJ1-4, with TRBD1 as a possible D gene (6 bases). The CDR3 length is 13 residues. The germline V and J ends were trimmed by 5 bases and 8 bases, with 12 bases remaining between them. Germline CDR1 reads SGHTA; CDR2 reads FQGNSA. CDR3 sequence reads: CASSHGTREKLFF. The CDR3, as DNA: TGTGCCAGCAGCCACGGGACAAGAGAAAAACTGTTTTTT.